Listed below are T cell receptor beta chains from one sample, sequenced in a study of blood T cell repertoires in COVID-19. Measured with immunoSEQ multiplex PCR; TCRdb has only the in-frame clones, and not every one. Of about 170,000 clones in the sample, around 81% are singletons; the top ten hold under 13%. What was sequenced was peripheral blood. These receptor sequences come from a man between 65 and 80 years old with active or convalescent COVID-19. CDR3s include the opening cysteine and the closing phenylalanine or tryptophan. The D gene is left open where the match is weak. The size of a clone is reported for some rows only, either as once, few or many, or as a class for expanded clones.

>.|few|TRBV7-2|TRBJ1-1
CASSDHQRNTEAFF
TGTGCCAGCAGCGACCACCAGCGGAACACTGAAGCTTTCTTT
>TRBD1|.|TRBV6-5|TRBJ1-2
CASRSQGAGYGYTF
TGTGCCAGCAGATCGCAGGGGGCCGGCTATGGCTACACCTTC
>.|.|TRBV18|TRBJ1-1
CASSPPGGSDTEAFF
TGTGCCAGCTCACCACCAGGGGGATCTGACACTGAAGCTTTCTTT
>.|many|TRBV15|TRBJ1-5
CATSSPRGGHSNQPQHF
TGTGCCACCAGCAGTCCCCGGGGGGGACATAGCAATCAGCCCCAGCATTTT
>TRBD1|.|TRBV7-2|TRBJ2-1
CASSLEGRGRPNEQFF
TGTGCCAGCAGCTTAGAGGGCAGGGGGCGACCGAATGAGCAGTTCTTC
>TRBD2|.|TRBV28|TRBJ2-7
CASSTPGLAGREQYF
TGTGCCAGCAGCACCCCGGGACTAGCGGGGAGGGAGCAGTACTTC
>.|.|TRBV7-3|TRBJ1-1
CASRAGVGNTEAFF
TGTGCCAGCAGGGCAGGGGTTGGGAACACTGAAGCTTTCTTT
>.|.|TRBV30|TRBJ1-5
CAWAAGDSNQPQHF
TGTGCCTGGGCCGCAGGGGATAGCAATCAGCCCCAGCATTTT
>TRBD1|once|TRBV27|TRBJ2-2
CASRPSWGGTGSGELFF
TGTGCCAGCAGACCCTCTTGGGGCGGGACAGGGTCCGGGGAGCTGTTTTTT
>.|.|TRBV3-1/TRBV3-2|TRBJ2-7
CASSLFLPNYYEQYF
TGTGCCAGCAGCCTGTTTCTCCCCAACTATTACGAGCAGTACTTC
>.|.|TRBV29-1|TRBJ1-2
CSVVRQTGYTF
TGCAGCGTCGTTAGACAGACGGGCTACACCTTC
>.|.|TRBV28|TRBJ1-1
CASRSHGENTEAFF
TGTGCCAGCAGATCCCACGGGGAGAACACTGAAGCTTTCTTT
>.|few|TRBV27|TRBJ1-2
CASSLRERGYGYTF
TGTGCCAGCAGTTTAAGGGAACGGGGGTATGGCTACACCTTC
>.|.|TRBV9|TRBJ2-1
CASSVVGSAYNEQFF
TGTGCCAGCAGCGTAGTGGGGAGCGCCTACAATGAGCAGTTCTTC
>TRBD2|once|TRBV14|TRBJ2-1
CASSHRLAGGNLHNEQFF
TGTGCCAGCAGCCATCGCCTAGCGGGAGGTAACCTACACAATGAGCAGTTCTTC
>TRBD1|.|TRBV18|TRBJ2-7
CASSLGQGVVEQYF
TGTGCCAGCTCCCTGGGACAGGGAGTTGTCGAGCAGTACTTC
>.|.|TRBV5-1|TRBJ2-3
CASSLGEASSTDTQYF
TGCGCCAGCAGCTTGGGTGAAGCCTCTAGCACAGATACGCAGTATTTT
>.|.|TRBV5-6|TRBJ2-3
CASSPVAGDTQYF
TGTGCCAGCAGCCCTGTGGCCGGGGATACGCAGTATTTT
>.|.|TRBV18|TRBJ2-7
CASSPRRLVLDTNEQYF
TGTGCCAGCTCACCACGGCGGCTGGTTTTGGATACCAACGAGCAGTACTTC
>TRBD1|.|TRBV5-1|TRBJ1-1
CASSWGTGGEAFF
TGCGCCAGCAGCTGGGGGACAGGGGGCGAAGCTTTCTTT
>.|.|TRBV2|TRBJ1-3
CASRPQAGNTIYF
TGTGCCAGCAGGCCCCAGGCGGGAAACACCATATATTTT
>.|.|TRBV6-5|TRBJ2-2
CASSLGPPGGELFF
TGTGCCAGCAGTCTCGGGCCTCCGGGGGGGGAGCTGTTTTTT
>TRBD1|few|TRBV2|TRBJ1-6
CASRTPGQGAGSPLHF
TGTGCCAGCAGGACTCCGGGACAGGGGGCCGGGTCACCCCTCCACTTT
>.|.|TRBV7-2|TRBJ1-3
CASSLARYPVSRGNTIYF
TGTGCCAGCAGCTTAGCCCGGTATCCGGTCTCTCGCGGAAACACCATATATTTT
>.|.|TRBV7-2|TRBJ1-1
CASSFLMEAFF
TGTGCCAGCAGCTTTTTAATGGAAGCTTTCTTT
>TRBD1|.|TRBV5-1|TRBJ1-5
CASSTGTGNQPQHF
TGCGCCAGCAGCACTGGGACAGGAAATCAGCCCCAGCATTTT
>TRBD1|.|TRBV7-2|TRBJ1-2
CASSLAEDRRSPGYTF
TGTGCCAGCAGCTTAGCGGAGGACAGGCGGTCCCCTGGCTACACCTTC
>TRBD1|.|TRBV6-1|TRBJ1-5
CASSDRGQGYQPQHF
TGTGCCAGCAGTGATAGGGGACAGGGCTATCAGCCCCAGCATTTT
>.|.|TRBV2|TRBJ1-1
CASLRVNTEAFF
TGTGCCAGTCTCCGGGTGAACACTGAAGCTTTCTTT
>TRBD1|.|TRBV18|TRBJ2-1
CASPRDRGRLSHVNEQFF
TGTGCCAGCCCACGGGACAGGGGGCGCCTTTCCCACGTCAATGAGCAGTTCTTC
>.|.|TRBV3-1/TRBV3-2|TRBJ1-5
CASSHQNSNQPQHF
TGTGCCAGCAGCCACCAAAATAGCAATCAGCCCCAGCATTTT
>TRBD1|.|TRBV24-1|TRBJ2-1
CATSLAGTGSDNEQFF
TGTGCCACCAGCCTTGCCGGGACAGGGAGCGACAATGAGCAGTTCTTC
>TRBD1|.|TRBV7-2|TRBJ2-5
CASSPQTGGMIETQYF
TGTGCCAGCAGCCCGCAGACAGGGGGCATGATAGAGACCCAGTACTTC
>TRBD1|.|TRBV5-1|TRBJ2-5
CASSPRQGQETQYF
TGCGCCAGCAGCCCGAGACAGGGGCAAGAGACCCAGTACTTC
>TRBD1|.|TRBV15|TRBJ1-1
CATSSGTGGLTEAFF
TGTGCCACCAGCAGTGGGACAGGGGGATTGACTGAAGCTTTCTTT
>.|.|TRBV5-1|TRBJ2-5
CASSLGSGGTQYF
TGCGCCAGCAGCTTGGGATCCGGGGGGACCCAGTACTTC
>TRBD2|.|TRBV29-1|TRBJ2-3
CSAYPAGGRTDTQYF
TGCAGCGCCTACCCAGCGGGAGGGCGGACAGATACGCAGTATTTT
>.|.|TRBV25-1|TRBJ1-1
CASRRGGLYTEAFF
TGTGCCTCCCGGAGGGGGGGGCTATACACTGAAGCTTTCTTT
>.|.|TRBV5-4|TRBJ2-3
CASSPYGFSGTDTQYF
TGTGCCAGCAGCCCCTATGGTTTTAGCGGCACAGATACGCAGTATTTT
>.|.|TRBV30|TRBJ1-5
CAWSLSTGVLRDQPQHF
TGTGCCTGGAGTCTATCGACAGGAGTCCTTCGGGATCAGCCCCAGCATTTT
>TRBD1|.|TRBV10-2|TRBJ2-4
CASSVGQGAAKNIQYF
TGCGCCAGCAGTGTGGGGCAGGGGGCCGCCAAAAACATTCAGTACTTC
>TRBD1|.|TRBV19|TRBJ2-7
CASSIERTGREQYF
TGTGCCAGTAGTATAGAAAGGACAGGGCGCGAGCAGTACTTC